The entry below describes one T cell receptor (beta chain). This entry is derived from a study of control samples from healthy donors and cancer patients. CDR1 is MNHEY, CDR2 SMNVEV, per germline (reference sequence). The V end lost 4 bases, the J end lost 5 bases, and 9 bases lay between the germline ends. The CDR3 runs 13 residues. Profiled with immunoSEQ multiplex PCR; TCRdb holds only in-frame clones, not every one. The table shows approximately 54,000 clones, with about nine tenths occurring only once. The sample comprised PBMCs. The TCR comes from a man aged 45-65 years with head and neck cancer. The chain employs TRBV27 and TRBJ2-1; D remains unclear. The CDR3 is CASSSYTDNEQFF. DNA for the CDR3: TGTGCCAGCAGTTCCTACACCGACAATGAGCAGTTCTTC.